Sequencing of this T cell receptor beta chain was carried out in a study of B cell selection in AIRE deficiency. Generated by immunoSEQ multiplex PCR, the TCRdb table keeps only in-frame clones and is missing some. The sample yields roughly 24,000 clones, roughly 95% seen once. Sorting defined conventional CD4 T cells as CD4+CD127+. Study-level results: Healthy donors alone shared under 35% of about 3,600 Treg sequences; patients alone less than 9.5%. Patient Tconv cells held roughly 31% of Treg sequences shared by healthy donors. Only TCRbeta was sequenced; around two fifths of shared healthy Treg sequences appeared in Tconv. Shared Treg sequences were biased toward short CDR3s with few non-templated nucleotide insertions.

The CDR3 is made up of 14 amino acids. The junction had 8 bases not matched to a gene; V was cut back by 4 bases and J by 8 bases. CDR1 and CDR2 (germline): SGHTA, FQGNSA. Turning to this clone: Its matching antigen is unknown.

The sequenced sample consisted of CD4+CD127+ conventional T cells sorted from PBMCs. The TCR originated in a human donor in good health. The chain carries TRBV7-2 and TRBJ1-5; 7 bases fit TRBD1. Here the CDR3 DNA reads TGTGCCAGCAGCTCGCCGGACAGGTGGGAGCCCCAGCATTTT. It yields the protein CASSSPDRWEPQHF.